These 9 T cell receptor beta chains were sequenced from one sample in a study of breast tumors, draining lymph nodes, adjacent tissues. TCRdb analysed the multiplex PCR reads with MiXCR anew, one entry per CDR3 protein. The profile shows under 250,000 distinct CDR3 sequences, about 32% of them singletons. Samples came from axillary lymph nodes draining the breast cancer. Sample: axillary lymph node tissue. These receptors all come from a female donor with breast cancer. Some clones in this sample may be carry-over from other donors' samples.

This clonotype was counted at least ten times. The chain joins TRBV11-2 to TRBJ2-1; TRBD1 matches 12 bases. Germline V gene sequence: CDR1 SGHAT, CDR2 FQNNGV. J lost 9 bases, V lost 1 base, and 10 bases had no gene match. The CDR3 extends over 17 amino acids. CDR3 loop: CASSLVVGQGAFGEQFF. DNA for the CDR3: TGTGCCAGCAGCTTAGTTGTGGGACAGGGGGCTTTCGGTGAGCAGTTCTTC.

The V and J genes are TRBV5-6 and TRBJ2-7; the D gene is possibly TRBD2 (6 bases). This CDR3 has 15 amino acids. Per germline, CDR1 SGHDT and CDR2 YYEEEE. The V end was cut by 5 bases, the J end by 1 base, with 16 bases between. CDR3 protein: CASRVNPGESYEQYF. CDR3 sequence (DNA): TGTGCCAGCAGAGTTAACCCGGGGGAATCCTACGAGCAGTACTTC. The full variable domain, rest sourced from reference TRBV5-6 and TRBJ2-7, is DAGVTQSPTHLIKTRGQQVTLRCSPKSGHDTVSWYQQALGQGPQFIFQYYEEEERQRGNFPDRFSGHQFPNYSSELNVNALLLGDSALYLCASRVNPGESYEQYFGPGTRLTVT.

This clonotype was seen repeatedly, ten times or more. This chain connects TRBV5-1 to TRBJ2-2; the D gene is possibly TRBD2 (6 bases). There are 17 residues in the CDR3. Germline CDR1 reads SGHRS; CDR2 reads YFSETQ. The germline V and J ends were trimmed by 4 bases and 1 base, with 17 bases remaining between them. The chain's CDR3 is CASSPLFGSGNTGELFF. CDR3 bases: TGCGCCAGCAGCCCCCTTTTTGGTAGCGGGAACACCGGGGAGCTGTTTTTT.

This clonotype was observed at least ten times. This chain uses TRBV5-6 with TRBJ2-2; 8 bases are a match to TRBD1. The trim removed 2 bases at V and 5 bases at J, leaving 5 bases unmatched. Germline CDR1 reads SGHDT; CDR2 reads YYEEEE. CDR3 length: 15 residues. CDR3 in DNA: TGTGCCAGCAGCTTTGGGACAGGACTGACCGGGGAGCTGTTTTTT. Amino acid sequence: CASSFGTGLTGELFF.

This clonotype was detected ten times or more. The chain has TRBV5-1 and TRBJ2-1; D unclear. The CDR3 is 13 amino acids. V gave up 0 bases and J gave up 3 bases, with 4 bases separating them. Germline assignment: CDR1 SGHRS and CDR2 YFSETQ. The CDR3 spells CASSLANYNEQFF. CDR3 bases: TGCGCCAGCAGCTTGGCCAACTACAATGAGCAGTTCTTC.

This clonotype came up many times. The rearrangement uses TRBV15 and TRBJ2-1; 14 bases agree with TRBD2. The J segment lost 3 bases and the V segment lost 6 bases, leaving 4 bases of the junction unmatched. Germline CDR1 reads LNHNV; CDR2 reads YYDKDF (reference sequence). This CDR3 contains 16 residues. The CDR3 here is CATSGTSGSLYNEQFF. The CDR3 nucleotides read TGTGCCACCAGTGGGACTAGCGGGAGTCTCTACAATGAGCAGTTCTTC.

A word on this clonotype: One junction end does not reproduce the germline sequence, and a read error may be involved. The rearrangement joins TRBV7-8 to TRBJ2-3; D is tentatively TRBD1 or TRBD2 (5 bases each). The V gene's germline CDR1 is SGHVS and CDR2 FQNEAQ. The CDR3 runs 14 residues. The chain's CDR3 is CASSPWDGLDAQYF. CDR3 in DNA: TGTGCCAGCAGCCCATGGGACGGGCTAGATGCGCAGTATTTT. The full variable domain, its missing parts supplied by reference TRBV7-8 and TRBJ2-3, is GAGVSQSPRYKVAKRGQDVALRCDPISGHVSLFWYQQALGQGPEFLTYFQNEAQLDKSGLPSDRFFAERPEGSVSTLKIQRTQQEDSAVYLCASSPWDGLDAQYFGPGTRLTVL.

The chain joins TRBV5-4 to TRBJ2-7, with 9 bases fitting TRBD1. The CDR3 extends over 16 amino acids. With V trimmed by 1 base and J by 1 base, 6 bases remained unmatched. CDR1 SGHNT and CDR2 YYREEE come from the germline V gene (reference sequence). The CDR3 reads CASSLRQGGRSYEQYF. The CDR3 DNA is TGTGCCAGCAGCTTGAGACAGGGGGGAAGGTCCTACGAGCAGTACTTC.

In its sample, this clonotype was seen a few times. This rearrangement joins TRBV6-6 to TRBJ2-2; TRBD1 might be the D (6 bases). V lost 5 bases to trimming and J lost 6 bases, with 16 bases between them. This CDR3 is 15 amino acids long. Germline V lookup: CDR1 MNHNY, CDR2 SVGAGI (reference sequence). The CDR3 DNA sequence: TGTGCCAGCAGTCCCGGCAGGGGATTTTCCGGGGAGCTGTTTTTT. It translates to CASSPGRGFSGELFF.